This T cell receptor (beta chain) was sequenced during a study of cytomegalovirus exposure and HLA in healthy donors. Study details: From HLA-typed donors, an early data release held about 85 million unique TCRs. Findings of the study overall: Reportedly, a later analysis found an Asian-associated ancestry cluster had fewer N-insertions than the approximately 700-donor mean. Later analysis suggested links between common viral pathogens and several top significant clusters.

When sampled, the donors appeared nominally healthy, though they likely had unrecorded immune exposures. V shed 5 bases and J 0 bases; nucleotides not matched to a gene: 10. This CDR3 spans 17 amino acids. Germline V lookup: CDR1 MDHEN, CDR2 SYDVKM. As for this clone: Its cognate antigen is unknown.

The PCR ran on 60 Vbeta and 13 Jbeta primers. Here immunoSEQ multiplex PCR was the method, and the copy in TCRdb shows in-frame clones only, minus some. The sample yields about 160,000 clones, more than 65% seen once. V and J are TRBV28 and TRBJ1-2; 9 bases agree with TRBD1. The receptor's source is a woman aged 45-60 years in good health and CMV-seronegative. The material sequenced was PBMCs. CDR3: CASSLRTGAVTNYGYTF. Written as DNA, the CDR3 is TGTGCCAGCAGTCTTCGGACAGGGGCCGTTACTAACTATGGCTACACCTTC.